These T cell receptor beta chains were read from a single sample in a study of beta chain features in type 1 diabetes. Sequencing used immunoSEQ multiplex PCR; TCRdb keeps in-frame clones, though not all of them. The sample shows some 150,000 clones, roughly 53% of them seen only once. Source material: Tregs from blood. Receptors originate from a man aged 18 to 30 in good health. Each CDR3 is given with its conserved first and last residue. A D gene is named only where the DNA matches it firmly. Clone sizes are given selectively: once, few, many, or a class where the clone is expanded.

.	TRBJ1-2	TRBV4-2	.	CASSQDTVYYGYTF	TGTGCCAGCAGCCAAGATACAGTCTACTATGGCTACACCTTC
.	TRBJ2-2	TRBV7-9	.	CASSFIRANTGELFF	TGTGCCAGCAGCTTCATCAGGGCGAACACCGGGGAGCTGTTTTTT
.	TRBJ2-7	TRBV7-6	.	CASSLGRTYEQYF	TGTGCCAGCAGCTTAGGCAGGACCTACGAGCAGTACTTC
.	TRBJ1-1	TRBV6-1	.	CASSARARGTEAFF	TGTGCCAGCAGTGCCCGGGCCAGGGGCACTGAAGCTTTCTTT
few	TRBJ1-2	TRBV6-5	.	CASSYGSDSYYGYTF	TGTGCCAGCAGTTACGGGTCAGACAGTTACTATGGCTACACCTTC
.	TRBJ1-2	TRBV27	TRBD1	CASSNLPRTGGNGYTF	TGTGCCAGCAGTAACCTCCCCCGGACAGGGGGGAATGGCTACACCTTC
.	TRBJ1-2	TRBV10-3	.	CAIRTQGSGGYTF	TGTGCCATCAGGACTCAGGGATCAGGAGGCTACACCTTC
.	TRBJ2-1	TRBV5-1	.	CASSPSLANEQFF	TGCGCCAGCAGCCCCTCCTTAGCGAATGAGCAGTTCTTC
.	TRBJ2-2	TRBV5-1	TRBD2	CASSLGLVNTGELFF	TGCGCCAGCTCTTTGGGACTAGTCAACACCGGGGAGCTGTTTTTT
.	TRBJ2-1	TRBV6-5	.	CASSYSNSPYNEQFF	TGTGCCAGCAGTTACTCAAACAGCCCTTACAATGAGCAGTTCTTC
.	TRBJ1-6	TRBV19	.	CASSMWRPNSPLHF	TGTGCCAGTAGTATGTGGAGACCTAATTCACCCCTCCACTTT
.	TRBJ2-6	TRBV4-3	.	CASSRQGSGANVLTF	TGCGCCAGCAGCCGCCAGGGCTCTGGGGCCAACGTCCTGACTTTC